One T cell receptor beta chain is described in this entry. Its target is unknown. Time point meaning: before preoperative PTX-NDP chemotherapy. This specimen belongs to a study of esophageal squamous cell carcinoma under preoperative chemotherapy. On the study more broadly: Both tumor-infiltrating lymphocytes and peripheral blood T cells had their TCR repertoires profiled.

Broader study findings: Paclitaxel-nedaplatin therapy caused immediate, substantial clonotype frequency changes. Chemotherapy was followed by significantly higher TCR diversity in peripheral T cells only, not tumor-infiltrating lymphocytes.

TCRdb ran MiXCR on the PCR reads and lists one entry per CDR3 protein. The profile shows around 14,000 distinct CDR3 sequences, roughly 66% of them singletons. With 2 bases clipped from V and 7 bases from J, the junction kept 6 bases outside the gene matches. CDR1 MNHNS and CDR2 SASEGT come from the germline V gene. There are 15 residues in the CDR3. V is TRBV6-1 and J is TRBJ2-7; 12 bases map to TRBD1. Collection took place from a patient given preoperative chemotherapy. The clonotype originates from a human donor with esophageal squamous cell carcinoma. The donor label of this sample is uncertain. CDR3 nucleotides: TGTGCCAGCAGTGAAACCGGGACAGGGGGCCTGGAGCAGTACTTC. This sequence encodes CASSETGTGGLEQYF.